Following are 20 T cell receptor beta chains from one sample sequenced in a study of T cell clonality in common variable immunodeficiency. Study observations and caveats: In common variable immunodeficiency, TCR beta chains reportedly carried fewer deletions and N-nucleotide insertions.

No antigen has been identified for these receptors. Assay used: immunoSEQ multiplex PCR; TCRdb lists only in-frame clones, some missing. The counts give over 30,000 clones, none of them seen only once; roughly 28% is held by the top ten. The specimen sequenced was peripheral blood mononuclear cells. Source of these receptors: a human donor with common variable immunodeficiency.

As to this clone: From the germline J gene comes the end of the CDR3, since the read stops 3 residues before it. This chain joins TRBV19 and TRBJ2-2; 7 positions match TRBD1. CDR3 length equals 17 residues. Trimming removed 11 bases from V and 2 bases from J; junction bases left unmatched: 17. Germline lookup yields CDR1 LNHDA and CDR2 SQIVND (reference sequence). Partial CDR3 DNA: TGTGCCGCACAGGGGCGCGCAGAACTAAAAAACACCGGGGAG. It yields the protein CAAQGRAELKNTGE. The entire CDR3 reads CAAQGRAELKNTGELFF.

This clone was recorded a few times. The CDR3 extends 3 residues past the end of the read, so its final part is completed from the germline J gene. The rearrangement uses TRBV7-6 and TRBJ2-7; 8 bases match TRBD2. Per the germline V gene, CDR1 is SGHVS and CDR2 is FNYEAQ. The CDR3 has 15 residues. The J segment lost 2 bases and the V segment lost 1 base, leaving 4 bases of the junction unmatched. CDR3 sequence: CASSLEAGDPYEQYF. The sequenced CDR3 bases are TGTGCCAGCAGCTTAGAAGCGGGAGACCCCTACGAG.

This clone showed up many times. The CDR3 end is not reached by the read, which stops 3 residues before it; the germline J gene fills it in. V and J are TRBV2 and TRBJ2-7; weak D call: TRBD1 (5 bases). CDR1 is SNHLY, CDR2 FYNNEI, per germline. V was clipped by 8 bases and J by 1 base, with 12 bases between them. The CDR3 totals 13 residues. The CDR3 protein is CASVFQGSYEQYF. CDR3 DNA, as far as it was read: TGTGCCAGCGTATTTCAGGGTTCCTACGAG.

This clone was counted a few times. The sequence runs out 3 residues before the end of the CDR3; the remainder is reconstructed from the germline J gene. The V gene is TRBV5-3, the J gene TRBJ2-5; 8 nucleotides match TRBD1. TRBV5-3 counts as an open reading frame of uncertain function. This CDR3 comprises 13 residues. V dropped 5 bases and J dropped 5; count of bases not matched to a gene: 5. The CDR3 DNA, read in part, is TGTGCCAGAAGACCGACAGGGGTGGAGACC. Protein product: CARRPTGVET. The whole CDR3 reads CARRPTGVETQYF.

Concerning this clone: The CDR3 end lies 3 residues beyond the end of the read and is filled in from the germline J gene. This rearrangement joins TRBV30 to TRBJ2-5; TRBD1 might be the D (5 bases). The CDR3 is 14 amino acids. The germline V gene has CDR1 GTSNPN and CDR2 SVGIG (reference sequence). Trimming took 2 bases from V and 5 from J, leaving 15 bases between them. The sequenced CDR3 bases are TGTGCCTGGAGTCCCCAGGGCGTTCGGGAGACC. Translating it yields CAWSPQGVRET. The CDR3, in full, reads CAWSPQGVRETQYF.

Remarks on this clone: At the DNA level, this CDR3 is encoded by other sequences in the same sample as well. CDR3 DNA (partial): TGTGCCAGCTCACCAGGTCGGGTAGGA. This gives the protein CASSPGRVG. The complete CDR3 sequence is CASSPGRVGAFF. The V gene is TRBV18, the J gene TRBJ1-1; no firm D call. The CDR3 goes on 3 residues after the read ends, and that part is filled in from the germline J gene. The CDR3 is made up of 12 amino acids. Looked up from germline, CDR1 is KGHSH and CDR2 is LQKENI.

This clone was counted a few times. The missing CDR3 end, 3 residues past where the read stops, is filled in from the germline J gene. The chain has TRBV19 and TRBJ1-2; TRBD1 matches 7 bases. Germline values: CDR1 LNHDA, CDR2 SQIVND (reference sequence). The CDR3 is 15 amino acids. V shed 2 bases and J 7 bases; nucleotides not matched to a gene: 10. Partial CDR3 DNA: TGTGCCAGTAGTATACCCGAGGGGGCGCCTGGTGGC. This translates into CASSIPEGAPGG. The whole CDR3 region reads CASSIPEGAPGGYTF.

This clone was detected a few times. The observed sequence ends 3 residues before the CDR3 terminus, with the missing tail filled in from the germline J gene. The chain uses TRBV16 and TRBJ1-2; D uncertain. The V end lost 0 bases, the J end lost 0 bases, and 8 bases lay between the germline ends. There are 15 residues in the CDR3. Germline V gene data show CDR1 as KGHSY and CDR2 as FQNENV. CDR3 protein: CASSQSQPANYGYTF. The CDR3 bases that were read are TGTGCCAGCAGCCAATCACAACCAGCTAACTATGGC.

This clone was picked up many times. The sequenced part of the CDR3 DNA is TGTGCCAGTAGACGAGATGCGGGACAGGGGGGCTACGAG. It specifies CASRRDAGQGGYE. The entire CDR3 protein is CASRRDAGQGGYEQYF. The rearrangement links TRBV19 to TRBJ2-7, with TRBD1 identical over 11 bases. Read sequence stops 3 residues before the CDR3 end, and the germline J gene provides the missing end. The CDR3 is 16 amino acids. CDR1 is LNHDA and CDR2 is SQIVND in the germline V gene (reference sequence). Unmatched junction bases numbered 10, after V lost 6 bases and J lost 3 bases.

This clone appeared a few times. The read stops 3 residues short of the end of the CDR3; the missing end is completed from the germline J gene. The chain has TRBV19 and TRBJ2-4; the match to TRBD1 covers 7 bases. The V segment lost 1 base and the J segment 1 base; nucleotides outside the gene matches: 7. The germline V gene encodes CDR1 LNHDA and CDR2 SQIVND (reference sequence). The CDR3 loop spans 17 amino acids. The CDR3 spells CASSIAATGNAKNIQYF. The CDR3 bases that were read are TGTGCCAGTAGTATAGCCGCGACAGGGAACGCCAAAAACATT.

Regarding this clone: With the read ending 3 residues before the CDR3 end, the germline J gene is used to fill in that end. The V and J genes are TRBV30 and TRBJ2-7; tentatively, D is TRBD2 (5 bases). This CDR3 is built from 13 residues. Germline CDR1 and CDR2: GTSNPN and SVGIG (reference sequence). The V and J ends lost 5 bases and 0 bases respectively, with 11 bases between them. The DNA read from the CDR3 is TGTGCCTGGCAGGCGGGTAGCTCCTACGAG. Its translation is CAWQAGSSYE. In full, the CDR3 is CAWQAGSSYEQYF.

Many counts were recorded for this clone. The read comes to an end 3 residues before the CDR3 does, leaving the germline J gene to fill in the end. The chain couples TRBV23-1 to TRBJ2-1; D assignment may be TRBD1 or TRBD2 (5 bases each). TRBV23-1 is an open reading frame whose function is uncertain. The CDR3 runs to 22 residues. The V gene lost 0 bases and the J gene lost 2 bases, with 29 bases spanning the gap. CDR3 in amino acids: CASSQSANRNRGRGGPYNEQFF. The sequenced part of the CDR3 DNA is TGCGCCAGCAGTCAATCCGCTAACAGGAATAGGGGCCGCGGAGGTCCCTACAATGAG.

This clone came up a few times. The CDR3 goes on 3 residues after the read ends, and that part is filled in from the germline J gene. The V gene is TRBV6-1, the J gene TRBJ1-1; D is unresolved. The V gene's germline CDR1 is MNHNS and CDR2 SASEGT. The CDR3 totals 10 residues. The covered CDR3 bases are TGTGCCAGCAGTGGCTCCGGA. Protein product: CASSGSG. The entire CDR3 protein reads CASSGSGAFF.

The sample holds many counts of this clone. The read is 3 residues too short to cover the CDR3 end, so that end is filled in from the germline J gene. The chain has TRBV20-1 and TRBJ2-3; 14 bases match TRBD2. Per the germline V gene, CDR1 is DFQATT and CDR2 is SNEGSKA (reference sequence). Losses at the gene ends were 5 bases for V and 6 bases for J; bases not matched to a gene: 10. This CDR3 contains 16 residues. CDR3 protein: CSAPPRTSGRKDTQYF. The sequenced part of the CDR3 DNA is TGCAGTGCTCCCCCCAGGACTAGCGGGAGGAAGGATACG.

With respect to this clone: The CDR3 end is not reached by the read, which stops 3 residues before it; the germline J gene fills it in. Other DNA sequences in the sample encode the same CDR3. The genes are TRBV7-6 and TRBJ2-1, with TRBD2 as a possible D gene (6 bases). The CDR3 contains 16 residues. V was trimmed by 3 bases and J by 0 bases, leaving 12 bases between them. CDR1 and CDR2 from the germline V gene are SGHVS and FNYEAQ. Incomplete CDR3 DNA: TGTGCCAGCAGCTTGGCAGCGGGTAGCTCCTACAATGAG. This codes for CASSLAAGSSYNE. The full CDR3 reads CASSLAAGSSYNEQFF.

Of note for this clone: The read terminates 3 residues ahead of where the CDR3 ends, so the germline J gene completes it. The rearrangement joins TRBV19 to TRBJ2-3, with D perhaps matching TRBD1 (7 bases). Trimming pared 7 bases from V and 6 bases from J, leaving 17 bases between. The germline V gene encodes CDR1 LNHDA and CDR2 SQIVND (reference sequence). The CDR3 has 14 residues. CDR3 bases read: TGTGCCAGTATGGAGGGGACAGCTGCCGATACG. Translating gives CASMEGTAADT. The CDR3 reads in full as CASMEGTAADTQYF.

Turning to this clone: The read ends 3 residues shy of where the CDR3 ends; the end is completed using the germline J gene. This specimen includes other DNA sequences encoding the same CDR3. J is TRBJ1-3 and V is TRBV7-9; TRBD1 is a possible D gene (5 bases). CDR3 length: 14 amino acids. Trimming stripped 3 bases from V and 2 bases from J, with 8 bases between. CDR1 and CDR2 (germline): SEHNR, FQNEAQ (reference sequence). The CDR3 DNA, read in part, is TGTGCCAGCAGCTTGGCCAGGGCTGGAAACACC. It codes for CASSLARAGNT. The whole CDR3 reads CASSLARAGNTIYF.

Turning to this clone: Sequence at one end of the junction differs from germline and may be a read error. The read stops 3 residues short of the end of the CDR3; the missing end is completed from the germline J gene. The rearrangement uses TRBV7-9 and TRBJ1-2, with 7 bases matching TRBD1. CDR3 length equals 13 residues. Looked up from germline, CDR1 is SEHNR and CDR2 is FQNEAQ (reference sequence). CDR3 in amino acids: CSSSPSGGGGYTF. Partial CDR3 DNA: TGTTCCAGCAGCCCTAGTGGAGGGGGCGGC.

In this sample, this clone turned up a few times. The sequence runs out 3 residues before the end of the CDR3; the remainder is reconstructed from the germline J gene. This chain connects TRBV18 to TRBJ1-3; D gene uncertain. V was shortened by 3 bases and J by 3 bases, with 9 bases between the two germline ends. Germline V gives CDR1 KGHSH, CDR2 LQKENI. The CDR3 runs 14 residues. The CDR3 is CASSPGGDGNTIYF. The part of the CDR3 DNA that was read is TGTGCCAGCTCACCGGGCGGGGATGGAAACACC.

The table lists this clone with many counts. At one end the junction does not follow the germline gene, possibly because of a read error. The CDR3 is cut off 3 residues early in the read; its end comes from the germline J gene. V is TRBV4-2 and J is TRBJ2-7; possibly TRBD1 for D (8 bases). The CDR3 loop spans 15 amino acids. Germline-derived CDR1 and CDR2 are LGHNA and YNFKEQ. This chain's CDR3 is CASSLYRQGRDEQYF. The DNA read from the CDR3 is TGCGCCAGCAGCCTCTACCGACAGGGGAGGGACGAG.